The rows below give T cell receptor beta chains drawn from one sample of a study of T cells in Graves' hyperthyroidism and ophthalmopathy. TCRdb re-called the multiplex PCR reads through MiXCR, storing one row per CDR3 protein. The data contain about 500,000 distinct CDR3 sequences, roughly 15% of them singletons. The sequenced sample consisted of blood. Source of these receptors: a woman aged 30 to 39 with Graves' ophthalmopathy. The CDR3 runs from the conserved cysteine through the conserved F or W. Each record gives: D gene, J gene, V gene, clone size, CDR3 DNA, CDR3 protein. D genes are given only for firm matches. Clone sizes are given selectively: once, few, many, or a class where the clone is expanded.

>-|TRBJ1-2|TRBV11-3|-
TGTGCCAGCAGCCCACAGGGACGGCTAAGTGGCTACACCTTC
CASSPQGRLSGYTF
>-|TRBJ2-7|TRBV5-1|many
TGCGCCAGCAGAACGGGGGGCGTATCCTACGAGCAGTACTTC
CASRTGGVSYEQYF
>-|TRBJ2-1|TRBV2|many
TGTGCCAGCAGCGAACTAAATGAGCAGTTCTTC
CASSELNEQFF
>-|TRBJ2-3|TRBV7-8|few
TGTGCCAGCAGCTCGACTAGAATTCGGGATACGCAGTATTTT
CASSSTRIRDTQYF
>-|TRBJ1-6|TRBV28|few
TGTGCCAGCAGTTTGAAGCAGGGGACACCTAATTCACCCCTCCACTTT
CASSLKQGTPNSPLHF
>-|TRBJ2-1|TRBV29-1|many
TGCAGCGTTTTGGCAGTTTACAATGAGCAGTTCTTC
CSVLAVYNEQFF
>-|TRBJ1-4|TRBV28|-
TGTGCCAGCAGTCCAACGGACAGAATTGAAAAACTGTTTTTT
CASSPTDRIEKLFF
>TRBD1|TRBJ2-1|TRBV12-3/TRBV12-4|once
TGTGCCAGCAGCGGGACAGGGGGGAACAATGAGCAGTTCTTC
CASSGTGGNNEQFF
>-|TRBJ1-1|TRBV2|many
TGTGCCAGCACCCAATACAGGGAGGAAGCTTTCTTT
CASTQYREEAFF
>TRBD1|TRBJ1-2|TRBV29-1|-
TGCAGCGTTGAAACAGGGGATGGCTACACCTTC
CSVETGDGYTF
>TRBD1|TRBJ1-4|TRBV6-2/TRBV6-3|few
TGTGCCAGCAGTCTCGGGACAGGGTATCGGAAACTGTTTTTT
CASSLGTGYRKLFF
>-|TRBJ2-2|TRBV3-1|many
TGTGCCAGCAGCCAAGATCCCGGGGAGCTGTTTTTT
CASSQDPGELFF
>-|TRBJ2-3|TRBV6-2/TRBV6-3|few
TGTGCCAGCAGTTACTCTCGGGATGTGGGCACAGATACGCAGTATTTT
CASSYSRDVGTDTQYF
>TRBD1|TRBJ2-5|TRBV20-1|-
TGCAGTGCTAACAGGGGGGCTGAGACCCAGTACTTC
CSANRGAETQYF
>-|TRBJ2-5|TRBV7-2|many
TGTGCCAGCAGCCATTTCGGGGAAGGAGAGACCCAGTACTTC
CASSHFGEGETQYF
>TRBD2|TRBJ2-7|TRBV4-1|-
TGTGCCAGCAGCGCTCCTGAGACTATAGCGGGAGCCGCCTACGAGCAGTACTTC
CASSAPETIAGAAYEQYF
>TRBD1|TRBJ2-7|TRBV29-1|few
TGCAGCGTTGGGGGCCAGACAGGGTCGACCTACGAGCAGTACTTC
CSVGGQTGSTYEQYF
>-|TRBJ2-2|TRBV29-1|few
TGCAGCGTTGAGACAGGAGGAACAAACACCGGGGAGCTGTTTTTT
CSVETGGTNTGELFF
>TRBD2|TRBJ2-1|TRBV19|-
TGTGCCAGTACCCCTCTTAGCGGGTACTACAATGAGCAGTTCTTC
CASTPLSGYYNEQFF
>TRBD2|TRBJ2-1|TRBV11-3|-
TGTGCCAGCAGGCTAGCGGGAGAGTCGGATGAGCAGTTCTTC
CASRLAGESDEQFF
>-|TRBJ1-5|TRBV28|few
TGTGCCAGCGTGGGATGGTACGGCAATCAGCCCCAGCATTTT
CASVGWYGNQPQHF
>-|TRBJ1-1|TRBV14|few
TGTGCCAGCAGCCAAAAATGGGGGAGCGCTGAAGCTTTCTTT
CASSQKWGSAEAFF
>-|TRBJ2-7|TRBV4-3|-
TGCGCCAGCAGCCAAGGGGGGGGGGCCACGGGCTACGAGCAGTACTTC
CASSQGGGATGYEQYF
>-|TRBJ1-3|TRBV6-5|-
TGTGCCAGCAGTTACTCTAGGTGGACGGCCGCTTTGCCGAGCTCTGGAAACACCATATATTTT
CASSYSRWTAALPSSGNTIYF
>-|TRBJ1-1|TRBV2|many
TGTGCCAGCAGTGGGGATGGGGGGAGGCCCACTGAAGCTTTCTTT
CASSGDGGRPTEAFF
>TRBD2|TRBJ2-2|TRBV7-3|-
TGTGCCAGCAGCCAGACTAGCGGAAACACCGGGGAGCTGTTTTTT
CASSQTSGNTGELFF
>TRBD1|TRBJ2-2|TRBV10-3|-
TGTGCCATCACGCAGGGGGTCACCGGGGAGCTGTTTTTT
CAITQGVTGELFF
>-|TRBJ1-1|TRBV20-1|many
TGCAGTGCTAGAGAAAGGGAAACGAACACTGAAGCTTTCTTT
CSARERETNTEAFF
>-|TRBJ2-5|TRBV3-1|many
TGTGCCAGCAGCCAAGACCGGCTAGGTGGGGAGACCCAGTACTTC
CASSQDRLGGETQYF
>-|TRBJ2-1|TRBV9|-
TGTGCCAGCAGCGATACCAGCGAGAACAATGAGCAGTTCTTC
CASSDTSENNEQFF
>-|TRBJ2-5|TRBV29-1|many
TGCAGCGTTGAGCACAGCGGCGAGACCCAGTACTTC
CSVEHSGETQYF
>-|TRBJ2-7|TRBV4-3|few
TGCGCCAGCAGCTCCTACGCGGGGAGCTCCTACGAGCAGTACTTC
CASSSYAGSSYEQYF
>TRBD2|TRBJ2-1|TRBV20-1|-
TGCAGTGCTAGAGACCTTAGCGGGAGTAGTTTCAATGAGCAGTTCTTC
CSARDLSGSSFNEQFF
>TRBD1|TRBJ1-5|TRBV25-1|-
TGTGCCAGCAGTGATCCCGGGACAGGTCATCAGCCCCAGCATTTT
CASSDPGTGHQPQHF
>TRBD2|TRBJ2-5|TRBV20-1|-
TGCAGTGCTAGAGGAACCCTAGCGGGAGAGACCCAGTACTTC
CSARGTLAGETQYF
>-|TRBJ2-2|TRBV6-2/TRBV6-3|-
TGTGCCAGCAGGGACGGCGGGGAGCTGTTTTTT
CASRDGGELFF
>-|TRBJ1-6|TRBV19|-
TGTGCCAGTAGTTCCGGCTCCTATAATTCACCCCTCCACTTT
CASSSGSYNSPLHF
>TRBD2|TRBJ2-5|TRBV6-2/TRBV6-3|many
TGTGCCAGCAGTTACCGGGGGACTAGTGATGGGACCCAGTACTTC
CASSYRGTSDGTQYF
>-|TRBJ2-5|TRBV5-5|few
TGTGCCAGCAGCTCGCTTGGGCCTGAAGAGACCCAGTACTTC
CASSSLGPEETQYF
>-|TRBJ1-6|TRBV7-9|many
TGTGCCAGCAGCTTATCGGGAGAGAGTTCACCCCTCCACTTT
CASSLSGESSPLHF
>-|TRBJ2-2|TRBV7-2|many
TGTGCCAGCAGCTTAGTTAATAGCCGAATCACCGGGGAGCTGTTTTTT
CASSLVNSRITGELFF
>TRBD1|TRBJ2-3|TRBV19|once
TGTGCCAGTAGTAACTACAGGGGACGCACAGATACGCAGTATTTT
CASSNYRGRTDTQYF
>TRBD2|TRBJ2-2|TRBV19|few
TGTGCCAGTAGGAGACTAGCGGGAGACACCGGGGAGCTGTTTTTT
CASRRLAGDTGELFF
>-|TRBJ2-5|TRBV11-2|many
TGTGCCAGCAGCTCCTCCCTTCCCGGGACGCGGGCAACGACCCAGTACTTC
CASSSSLPGTRATTQYF
>-|TRBJ2-1|TRBV7-9|-
TGTGCCAGCAGCGTTATCTCCTACAATGAGCAGTTCTTC
CASSVISYNEQFF
>TRBD1|TRBJ1-1|TRBV4-3|few
TGCGGTACGAGGGGGCCCACTGAAGCTTTCTTT
CGTRGPTEAFF
>TRBD1|TRBJ1-4|TRBV6-1|few
TGTGCCAGCCAGGGGACAGGGACAAGGACTAATGAAAAACTGTTTTTT
CASQGTGTRTNEKLFF
>-|TRBJ2-3|TRBV7-9|-
TGTGCCAGCAGCCTCTTGGGGTGGGGCACAGATACGCAGTATTTT
CASSLLGWGTDTQYF